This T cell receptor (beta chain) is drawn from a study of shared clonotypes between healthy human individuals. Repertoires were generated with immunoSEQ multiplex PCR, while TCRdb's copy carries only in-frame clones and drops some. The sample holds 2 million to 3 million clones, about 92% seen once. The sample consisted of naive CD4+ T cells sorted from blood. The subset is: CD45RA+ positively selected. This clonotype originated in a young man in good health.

The CDR3 loop reads CASSMRTGVDGYTF. In DNA, the CDR3 is TGTGCCAGTAGTATGAGGACAGGGGTAGATGGCTACACCTTC. The chain recombines TRBV19 with TRBJ1-2; 9 nucleotides line up with TRBD1. V was clipped by 3 bases and J by 6 bases; unmatched bases: 5. The CDR3 extends over 14 amino acids. Germline CDR1 is LNHDA and CDR2 is SQIVND (reference sequence).